The next 30 T cell receptor beta chains were all read from a single sample in a study of shared clonotypes between healthy human individuals. Assay used: immunoSEQ multiplex PCR; TCRdb lists only in-frame clones, some missing. In the table there are 550,000 to 750,000 clones, about 90% of which are singletons. Selected positively for CCR7 and CD45RO-negative, naive CD8 cells excluded terminally differentiated effector memory CD45RA+ cells. The sample consisted of naive CD8+ T cells sorted from blood. Receptors were obtained from a man aged 30 to 45 in good health.

The V gene is TRBV5-5, the J gene TRBJ2-3; maybe TRBD2 (6 bases). This CDR3 is 16 amino acids long. The ends were cut back, 0 bases at V and 0 bases at J, with 11 bases in the middle. Germline assignment: CDR1 SGHKS and CDR2 YYEKEE (reference sequence). The CDR3, as DNA: TGTGCCAGCAGCTTGGTCCCTGGGGGGAGCACAGATACGCAGTATTTT. Residues: CASSLVPGGSTDTQYF. The whole variable domain, remainder taken from reference TRBV5-5 and TRBJ2-3, is DAGVTQSPTHLIKTRGQQVTLRCSPISGHKSVSWYQQVLGQGPQFIFQYYEKEERGRGNFPDRFSARQFPNYSSELNVNALLLGDSALYLCASSLVPGGSTDTQYFGPGTRLTVL.

The rearrangement uses TRBV5-4 and TRBJ2-2; 9 bases are a match to TRBD2. The CDR3 extends over 16 amino acids. After removal of 2 bases from V and 6 bases from J, the junction contained 8 bases not matched to a gene. The germline CDR1 and CDR2 sequences are SGHNT and YYREEE (reference sequence). Here the CDR3 reads CASSFGSGSSSGELFF. The CDR3 nucleotides read TGTGCCAGCAGCTTTGGTAGCGGGAGTTCCTCCGGGGAGCTGTTTTTT.

This clone was counted once. The rearrangement uses TRBV9 and TRBJ1-2, with D hard to call. The CDR3 loop spans 14 amino acids. Trimming removed 3 bases from V and 7 bases from J, with 16 bases in between. CDR1 is SGDLS and CDR2 is YYNGEE in the germline V gene. CDR3 protein: CASSDRAGVAGYTF. The CDR3 region has the DNA TGTGCCAGCAGCGACCGAGCCGGGGTAGCTGGCTACACCTTC.

The V call is TRBV29-1, the J call TRBJ2-3; 11 nucleotides line up with TRBD2. After removal of 1 base from V and 1 base from J, the junction contained 13 bases not matched to a gene. The germline gives CDR1 SQVTM, CDR2 ANQGSEA. This CDR3 has 19 residues. DNA for the CDR3: TGCAGCGTTGAAGGTTTTCCCCTGACTAGCGGGGAGGGCACAGATACGCAGTATTTT. As protein: CSVEGFPLTSGEGTDTQYF.

This clone was counted between two and nine times. The sample contains more than one DNA sequence encoding this CDR3. The chain employs TRBV9 and TRBJ2-2, with D uncertain. Per germline, CDR1 SGDLS and CDR2 YYNGEE. Between the trimmed V and J ends, which lost 0 bases and 7 bases, there was a span of 4 bases. This CDR3 is 12 amino acids long. The CDR3 sequence: CASSVVSGELFF. The CDR3 bases are TGTGCCAGCAGCGTAGTGAGCGGGGAGCTGTTTTTT.

The J gene is TRBJ2-5, the V gene TRBV27, with unresolved D. The V gene's germline CDR1 is MNHEY and CDR2 SMNVEV (reference sequence). CDR3 length equals 12 residues. V lost 1 base and J 4 bases, leaving 4 bases between the germline ends. CDR3 sequence (DNA): TGTGCCAGCAGTTTATGGGGAGAGACCCAGTACTTC. Amino acid sequence: CASSLWGETQYF.

V is TRBV28 and J is TRBJ2-4; 8 positions agree with TRBD2. The length of the CDR3 is 15 residues. The junction had 10 bases not matched to a gene; V was cut back by 4 bases and J by 8 bases. Germline CDR1 and CDR2: MDHEN and SYDVKM. CDR3: CASSSRLAPVDIQYF. DNA for the CDR3: TGTGCCAGCAGTTCGAGACTAGCGCCCGTAGACATTCAGTACTTC. Full variable domain (missing parts from reference TRBV28 and TRBJ2-4): DVKVTQSSRYLVKRTGEKVFLECVQDMDHENMFWYRQDPGLGLRLIYFSYDVKMKEKGDIPEGYSVSREKKERFSLILESASTNQTSMYLCASSSRLAPVDIQYFGAGTRLSVL.

The chain links TRBV9 to TRBJ2-3; D ambiguous. V lost 1 base to trimming and J lost 4 bases, with 16 bases between them. CDR3 length: 16 residues. Germline CDR1 is SGDLS and CDR2 is YYNGEE. The CDR3 is CASSVPEVSRADTQYF. CDR3 nucleotides: TGTGCCAGCAGCGTACCCGAGGTGAGCCGGGCAGATACGCAGTATTTT.

The chain carries TRBV28 and TRBJ2-7, with 9 bases lining up with TRBD2. Germline assignment: CDR1 MDHEN and CDR2 SYDVKM. The CDR3 loop spans 15 amino acids. V was clipped by 6 bases and J by 3 bases; unmatched bases: 9. The CDR3 sequence: CASSPELAGDYEQYF. The CDR3 DNA is TGTGCCAGCAGCCCAGAACTAGCGGGCGACTACGAGCAGTACTTC.

This chain's CDR3 is CASSSGTGGIYEQYF. The DNA of the CDR3 is TGCGCCAGCAGTAGCGGGACAGGGGGCATTTACGAGCAGTACTTC. The gene calls are TRBV10-1 and TRBJ2-7; 12 bases line up with TRBD1. Trimming removed 5 bases from V and 4 bases from J; junction bases left unmatched: 6. CDR1 WNHNN and CDR2 SYGVQD come from the germline V gene (reference sequence). This CDR3 has 15 amino acids.

This clone was observed once. This sequence joins TRBV30 and TRBJ2-1; tentatively, D is TRBD2 (5 bases). CDR3 length: 11 residues. The germline gives CDR1 GTSNPN, CDR2 SVGIG (reference sequence). Trimming removed 2 bases at V and 7 bases at J, with 6 bases between. The CDR3 sequence: CAWSRGNEQFF. The CDR3 DNA is TGTGCCTGGAGTAGAGGGAATGAGCAGTTCTTC.

This clone came up once. V usage is TRBV7-8 and J usage is TRBJ2-3; no definite D call. Germline CDR1 reads SGHVS; CDR2 reads FQNEAQ. The CDR3 totals 15 residues. The germline V and J ends were trimmed by 5 bases and 2 bases, with 14 bases remaining between them. CDR3 sequence: CASSHRAGTTDTQYF. The CDR3 region has the DNA TGTGCCAGCAGCCATCGGGCAGGCACCACAGATACGCAGTATTTT.

The chain combines TRBV5-1 with TRBJ2-2; the D gene is possibly TRBD1 (5 bases). V lost 3 bases to trimming and J lost 8 bases, with 14 bases between them. CDR1 and CDR2 from the germline V gene are SGHRS and YFSETQ. This CDR3 comprises 14 residues. The CDR3 reads CASSSAVGQGELFF. CDR3 bases: TGCGCCAGCAGCTCCGCCGTGGGGCAAGGGGAGCTGTTTTTT.

A single count supports this clone. The CDR3: CASKAGNPGLFF. In nucleotides, the CDR3 is TGTGCCAGCAAGGCAGGGAACCCCGGGCTGTTTTTT. V is TRBV7-9 and J is TRBJ2-2; D may be TRBD1 (5 bases). V dropped 7 bases and J dropped 13 bases, with 16 bases sitting between them. The CDR3 spans 12 residues. Germline V lookup: CDR1 SEHNR, CDR2 FQNEAQ (reference sequence).

The rearrangement uses TRBV7-2 and TRBJ1-2; D ambiguous. The germline CDR1 and CDR2 sequences are SGHTA and FQGNSA. The V end was cut by 1 base, the J end by 0 bases, with 15 bases between. The CDR3 loop spans 17 amino acids. The CDR3 bases are TGTGCCAGCAGCTTAGTAAGGCAGGAGTTAGCTAACTATGGCTACACCTTC. Amino acid sequence: CASSLVRQELANYGYTF.

The chain recombines TRBV19 with TRBJ2-7; the D is unclear. From germline, CDR1 is LNHDA and CDR2 SQIVND (reference sequence). The CDR3 contains 14 residues. V dropped 5 bases and J dropped 0 bases, with 11 bases sitting between them. CDR3 sequence (DNA): TGTGCCAGTAGTGTCCGTGCGGTCTCCTACGAGCAGTACTTC. Translation gives CASSVRAVSYEQYF. Using reference TRBV19 and TRBJ2-7 for the parts outside the CDR3, the full variable domain is DGGITQSPKYLFRKEGQNVTLSCEQNLNHDAMYWYRQDPGQGLRLIYYSQIVNDFQKGDIAEGYSVSREKKESFPLTVTSAQKNPTAFYLCASSVRAVSYEQYFGPGTRLTVT.

V is TRBV4-2 and J is TRBJ2-2; a possible D gene is TRBD2 (6 bases). Germline V gives CDR1 LGHNA, CDR2 YNFKEQ. This CDR3 has 17 residues. Trimming took 4 bases from V and 5 from J, leaving 20 bases between them. CDR3 sequence: CASSPSGGSGRTGELFF. CDR3 DNA sequence: TGTGCCAGCAGCCCCAGTGGGGGTAGCGGACGTACCGGGGAGCTGTTTTTT.

The rearrangement uses TRBV2 and TRBJ2-5; TRBD2 is a possible D gene (5 bases). The V and J ends lost 7 bases and 1 base respectively, with 16 bases between them. This CDR3 comprises 15 residues. The germline V gene has CDR1 SNHLY and CDR2 FYNNEI. This chain's CDR3 is CASKFRRTFQETQYF. The CDR3 nucleotides are TGTGCCAGCAAGTTCCGACGGACTTTCCAAGAGACCCAGTACTTC.

The V and J genes are TRBV12-5 and TRBJ1-2; D call uncertain. V lost 4 bases to trimming and J lost 1 base, with 7 bases between them. Germline CDR1 LGHNT, CDR2 FRNRAP. The CDR3 extends over 13 amino acids. CDR3 nucleotide sequence: TGTGCTAGTGGTTATGGGAGTAACTATGGCTACACCTTC. Its translation: CASGYGSNYGYTF.

V usage is TRBV5-6 and J usage is TRBJ2-7, with D possibly being TRBD1 (5 bases). This CDR3 is built from 14 residues. Trimming left V 2 bases short and J 5 bases short, with 14 bases between. CDR1 is SGHDT and CDR2 is YYEEEE in the germline V gene. The CDR3 DNA reads as TGTGCCAGCAGCTTCCTAACAGGAATCAACGAGCAGTACTTC. The encoded protein is CASSFLTGINEQYF.

This rearrangement joins TRBV6-5 to TRBJ2-5, with 8 bases fitting TRBD2. J was trimmed by 2 bases and V by 3 bases; bases with no gene match: 5. Germline V gene sequence: CDR1 MNHEY, CDR2 SVGAGI. This CDR3 region has 15 residues. The CDR3 sequence: CASSYVREVQETQYF. The CDR3, as DNA: TGTGCCAGCAGTTATGTGCGGGAGGTACAAGAGACCCAGTACTTC.

The chain couples TRBV7-2 to TRBJ2-7, with TRBD2 matching 8 bases. V was pared by 0 bases and J by 1 base, with 11 bases of the junction left unmatched. Germline V gives CDR1 SGHTA, CDR2 FQGNSA. The CDR3 length is 18 residues. This CDR3 reads CASSLAVSLAGRSYEQYF. DNA of the CDR3: TGTGCCAGCAGCTTAGCAGTGTCCCTAGCGGGCCGGTCCTACGAGCAGTACTTC.

As for this clone: The sample contains more than one DNA sequence encoding this CDR3. The chain combines TRBV27 with TRBJ2-1; weak D call: TRBD1 (5 bases). V was shortened by 4 bases and J by 7 bases, with 8 bases between the two germline ends. CDR1 and CDR2 from the germline V gene are MNHEY and SMNVEV (reference sequence). The CDR3 is made up of 12 amino acids. In DNA form, the CDR3 reads TGTGCCAGCAGTTCCAGGGCTAATGAGCAGTTCTTC. Its protein is CASSSRANEQFF.

The chain carries TRBV6-5 and TRBJ2-1, with TRBD2 matching 13 bases. The V segment lost 7 bases and the J segment 6 bases; nucleotides outside the gene matches: 6. The CDR3 length is 15 residues. Germline V gives CDR1 MNHEY, CDR2 SVGAGI. CDR3 DNA sequence: TGTGCCAGCACCCTACTAGCGGGAGGGCGCAATGAGCAGTTCTTC. Translation: CASTLLAGGRNEQFF.

This clone is a singleton in its sample. The CDR3 DNA sequence: TGTGCCAGCAGCTTAGAACTAGCGGGAGTCCCGGGGGAGCAGTTCTTC. Translated: CASSLELAGVPGEQFF. The chain carries TRBV13 and TRBJ2-1, with 11 bases aligning to TRBD2. Germline CDR1 is PRHDT and CDR2 is FYEKMQ (reference sequence). V shed 1 base and J 10 bases; nucleotides not matched to a gene: 9. The CDR3 extends over 16 amino acids.

The CDR3 is CATEKGVYEQYF. CDR3 in DNA: TGTGCCACCGAGAAAGGGGTCTACGAGCAGTACTTC. The chain has TRBV28 and TRBJ2-7, with D perhaps matching TRBD1 (5 bases). CDR1 is MDHEN, CDR2 SYDVKM, per germline. V was clipped by 10 bases and J by 3 bases, with 13 bases between them. CDR3 length: 12 residues.

The V gene is TRBV10-3, the J gene TRBJ2-1; no definite D call. The CDR3 length is 15 residues. The ends were cut back, 0 bases at V and 5 bases at J, with 11 bases in the middle. Germline V gene data show CDR1 as ENHRY and CDR2 as SYGVKD. CDR3 nucleotides: TGTGCCATCAGTGAGTCGGTCGACTGGGACAATGAGCAGTTCTTC. This translates into CAISESVDWDNEQFF.

This clone was counted only a few times. The CDR3 loop is CASSLAGLAFPDTQYF. CDR3 sequence (DNA): TGTGCCAGCAGCTTAGCGGGACTAGCTTTCCCAGATACGCAGTATTTT. The chain has TRBV11-2 and TRBJ2-3; 9 bases line up with TRBD2. The CDR3 loop spans 16 amino acids. In germline, CDR1 is SGHAT, CDR2 FQNNGV. V lost 1 base and J lost 4; bases outside the gene matches: 6.

The chain is built from TRBV27 and TRBJ2-7; 7 bases line up with TRBD2. CDR3 size: 15 residues. V lost 5 bases to trimming and J lost 4 bases; unmatched junction nucleotides: 11. Germline V gene data show CDR1 as MNHEY and CDR2 as SMNVEV (reference sequence). CDR3 protein: CASSLTAGESYEQYF. CDR3 sequence (DNA): TGTGCCAGCAGTCTCACGGCGGGGGAGAGTTACGAGCAGTACTTC.

The rearrangement links TRBV2 to TRBJ1-1; 7 bases align to TRBD1. CDR3 size: 15 residues. V lost 1 base and J lost 0; bases outside the gene matches: 2. Germline loops: CDR1 SNHLY, CDR2 FYNNEI. As DNA, the CDR3 is TGTGCCAGCAGTGAAGTACAGGGGTTGAACACTGAAGCTTTCTTT. Protein: CASSEVQGLNTEAFF.